A selection of T cell receptor beta chains follows, all from one sample in a study of shared clonotypes between healthy human individuals. TCRdb's table, derived via immunoSEQ multiplex PCR, lists solely in-frame clones and lacks some. This sample has roughly 1,500,000 clones; around 98.5% occur once, and the top ten carry 0.36%. Specimen: naive CD4+ T cells sorted from blood. Every receptor here comes from a man aged 25-45 years in good health. Both conserved end residues are part of each CDR3. A D gene is named only where the DNA matches it firmly.

v_call d_call cdr3_aa
TRBV7-8 TRBD1 CASSPYHRGEGEKLFF
TRBV29-1 NA CSVEDGAEKLFF
TRBV5-1 NA CASSLTTATNEKLFF
TRBV15 TRBD1 CATGRDRVNEQYF
TRBV6-5 NA CASSLGGSVTDTQYF
TRBV18 NA CASSPPSGVETQYF
TRBV10-3 TRBD1 CAISESLGRGQDYGYTF
TRBV5-4 NA CASSSTLATGANVLTF
TRBV18 TRBD2 CASSPTGGEQYF
TRBV19 NA CASKGPSNYGYTF
TRBV27 TRBD1 CASSLGQTGTYNEQFF
TRBV28 NA CASNIQGSAYGYTF
TRBV13 NA CASSLDRWPSEYNEQFF
TRBV18 TRBD2 CASSPLPTSGRSHYEQYF
TRBV18 TRBD2 CASSGLAGVETQYF
TRBV7-2 NA CASSLPTGTNQPQHF
TRBV7-2 NA CASSLATGKDTQYF
TRBV28 NA CASSLGTGLKGYTF
TRBV28 NA CASSLSPQQGSSTDTQYF
TRBV7-9 TRBD2 CASSFLAGGYEQYF
TRBV5-1 NA CASSFSSPYEQYF
TRBV9 TRBD2 CASSVDIAGSDTQYF
TRBV5-4 TRBD1 CASSLRQGDTGELFF
TRBV11-3 NA CASSPQGSYEQYF
TRBV29-1 NA CSVSYSYEQYF
TRBV28 NA CASGGPEQYF
TRBV15 TRBD2 CATSRNGLASSSYEQYF